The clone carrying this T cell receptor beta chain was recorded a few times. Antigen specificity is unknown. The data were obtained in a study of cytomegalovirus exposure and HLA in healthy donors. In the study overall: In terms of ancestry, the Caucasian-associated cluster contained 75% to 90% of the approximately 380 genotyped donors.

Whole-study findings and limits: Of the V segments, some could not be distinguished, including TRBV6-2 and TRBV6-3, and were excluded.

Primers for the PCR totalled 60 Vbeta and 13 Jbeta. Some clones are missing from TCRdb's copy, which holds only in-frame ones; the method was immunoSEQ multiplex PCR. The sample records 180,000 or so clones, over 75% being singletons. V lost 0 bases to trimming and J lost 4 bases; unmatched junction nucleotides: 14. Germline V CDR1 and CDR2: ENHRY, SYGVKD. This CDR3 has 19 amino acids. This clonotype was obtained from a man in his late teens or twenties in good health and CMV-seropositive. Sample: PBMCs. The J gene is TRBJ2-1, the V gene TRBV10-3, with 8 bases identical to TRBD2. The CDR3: CAISESGRGEIGIYNEQFF. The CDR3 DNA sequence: TGTGCCATCAGTGAGTCGGGGCGGGGGGAGATCGGGATATACAATGAGCAGTTCTTC.